This T cell receptor beta chain originates from a study of cytomegalovirus exposure and HLA in healthy donors. A multiplex PCR was run with 60 Vbeta primers and 13 Jbeta primers. Original processing notes: It was a later analysis that counted approximately 81 million unique TCR beta chains, of which roughly 10 million were shared. Clones were read by immunoSEQ multiplex PCR, and TCRdb kept only the in-frame ones, dropping some. V and J calls and clone size are given by that table; D and trimming were obtained from the DNA. This table has over 30,000 clones, roughly 82% appearing once. The clonotype originates from a woman aged 18-35 years in good health and CMV-seronegative. Sequenced sample: PBMCs.

The CDR3 bases are TGTGCCAGCAGCTTATACAGTTTGCAAGAGCAGACATACAATGAGCAGTTCTTC. This gives the protein CASSLYSLQEQTYNEQFF. The chain has TRBV7-3 and TRBJ2-1, with D unclear. This CDR3 is built from 18 residues. Germline CDR1 is SGHTA and CDR2 is FQGTGA. The V and J ends lost 2 bases and 4 bases respectively, with 21 bases between them. The full variable domain, rest sourced from reference TRBV7-3 and TRBJ2-1, is GAGVSQTPSNKVTEKGKYVELRCDPISGHTALYWYRQSLGQGPEFLIYFQGTGAADDSGLPNDRFFAVRPEGSVSTLKIQRTERGDSAVYLCASSLYSLQEQTYNEQFFGPGTRLTVL.